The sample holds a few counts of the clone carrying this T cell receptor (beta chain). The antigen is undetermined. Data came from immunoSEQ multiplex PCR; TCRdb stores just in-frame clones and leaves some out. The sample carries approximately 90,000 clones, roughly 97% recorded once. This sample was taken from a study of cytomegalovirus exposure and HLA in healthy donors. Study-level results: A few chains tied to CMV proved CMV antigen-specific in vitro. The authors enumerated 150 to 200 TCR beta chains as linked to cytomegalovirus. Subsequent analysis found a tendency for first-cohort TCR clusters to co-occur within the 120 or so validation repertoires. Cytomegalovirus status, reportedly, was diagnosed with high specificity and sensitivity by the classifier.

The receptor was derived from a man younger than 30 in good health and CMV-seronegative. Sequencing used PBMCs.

The CDR3 nucleotides are TGCGCCAGCAGCTTGGATGCTAGTTTAACTGAGCAGTTCTTC. This codes for CASSLDASLTEQFF. The V gene is TRBV5-1, the J gene TRBJ2-1; D not certain. This CDR3 comprises 14 residues. The V and J ends lost 0 bases and 9 bases respectively, with 13 bases between them. Germline V gene data show CDR1 as SGHRS and CDR2 as YFSETQ.